This entry lists 28 T cell receptor beta chains sequenced from one sample in a study of siplizumab effects on memory and regulatory T cells. Only in-frame clones appear in the TCRdb table, and some are missing; sequencing was by immunoSEQ multiplex PCR. In the table there are tens of thousands of clones, over 90% of which are singletons. The sequenced sample was CD8+ T cells sorted from blood. Receptor source: a human donor in good health.

This clone was picked up one time. The rearrangement joins TRBV6-1 to TRBJ1-5, with a possible D match to TRBD1 (5 bases). This CDR3 contains 15 residues. Germline-derived CDR1 and CDR2 are MNHNS and SASEGT. V was shortened by 3 bases and J by 6 bases, with 15 bases between the two germline ends. CDR3 sequence: CASSDTDYRSQPQHF. In DNA, the CDR3 is TGTGCCAGCAGTGACACGGATTACAGGAGTCAGCCCCAGCATTTT.

The rearrangement links TRBV30 to TRBJ2-2; TRBD2 is a possible D gene (6 bases). Germline lookup yields CDR1 GTSNPN and CDR2 SVGIG (reference sequence). With 4 bases removed from V and 6 bases from J, the gap between germline ends came to 9 bases. The CDR3 runs to 12 residues. The CDR3 region has the DNA TGTGCCTGGATTTCTAGCGCCGGGGAGCTGTTTTTT. Encoded protein: CAWISSAGELFF.

This rearrangement joins TRBV7-3 to TRBJ1-1; D remains ambiguous. This CDR3 has 13 residues. V shed 2 bases and J shed 7 bases, with 11 bases lying between them. From germline, CDR1 is SGHTA and CDR2 FQGTGA. The CDR3 DNA reads TGTGCCAGCAGCTTATCGTGGGGAAATGAAGCTTTCTTT. Translating gives CASSLSWGNEAFF.

This chain links TRBV6-5 with TRBJ2-5; TRBD2 agrees at 7 bases. This CDR3 comprises 15 residues. Germline V gives CDR1 MNHEY, CDR2 SVGAGI. V shed 0 bases and J 5 bases; nucleotides not matched to a gene: 6. CDR3: CASSYSPSGGETQYF. The DNA for the CDR3 is TGTGCCAGCAGTTACTCTCCTAGCGGAGGGGAGACCCAGTACTTC.

This clone was detected once. The chain has TRBV6-4 and TRBJ2-7, with 8 bases aligning to TRBD2. CDR1 and CDR2 (germline): MRHNA, SNTAGT. V was clipped by 9 bases and J by 2 bases; unmatched bases: 24. The CDR3 has 19 residues. CDR3 in amino acids: CARNREGGVYSGDTYEQYF. In DNA, the CDR3 is TGTGCCAGAAACCGGGAGGGGGGGGTCTATAGCGGGGACACCTACGAGCAGTACTTC.

The rearrangement joins TRBV4-2 to TRBJ2-7; perhaps TRBD1 as D (6 bases). The CDR3 is made up of 14 amino acids. Germline CDR1 is LGHNA and CDR2 is YNFKEQ. V was shortened by 1 base and J by 3 bases, with 10 bases between the two germline ends. The CDR3: CASSQGTDFYEQYF. Written as DNA, the CDR3 is TGTGCCAGCAGCCAAGGGACAGATTTCTACGAGCAGTACTTC.

The chain uses TRBV7-9 and TRBJ2-3; 7 nucleotides line up with TRBD2. J lost 10 bases, V lost 6 bases, and 13 bases had no gene match. Germline loops: CDR1 SEHNR, CDR2 FQNEAQ (reference sequence). The CDR3 consists of 14 residues. The CDR3 DNA reads TGTGCCAGCAGGTCTCAAATCGGACTAGTCGCGCAGTATTTT. Translating gives CASRSQIGLVAQYF. Variable domain in full (rest from reference TRBV7-9 and TRBJ2-3): DTGVSQNPRHKITKRGQNVTFRCDPISEHNRLYWYRQTLGQGPEFLTYFQNEAQLEKSRLLSDRFSAERPKGSFSTLEIQRTEQGDSAMYLCASRSQIGLVAQYFGPGTRLTVL.

The chain carries TRBV30 and TRBJ2-7; 7 nucleotides match TRBD1. Germline V CDR1 and CDR2: GTSNPN, SVGIG (reference sequence). J was trimmed by 2 bases and V by 5 bases; bases with no gene match: 3. The CDR3 extends over 12 amino acids. The CDR3 region is CAWQGEPYEQYF. In nucleotides, the CDR3 is TGTGCCTGGCAGGGGGAGCCCTACGAGCAGTACTTC.

CDR3 loop: CASSDQGGGTDTQYF. The CDR3 DNA reads TGTGCCAGCAGCGACCAGGGGGGGGGCACAGATACGCAGTATTTT. The chain carries TRBV9 and TRBJ2-3; TRBD1 or TRBD2 may be the D gene (7 bases each). The CDR3 is made up of 15 amino acids. Trimming cost V 3 bases and J 1 base, with 12 bases left between them. Germline CDR1 and CDR2: SGDLS and YYNGEE. The full variable domain, rest sourced from reference TRBV9 and TRBJ2-3, is DSGVTQTPKHLITATGQRVTLRCSPRSGDLSVYWYQQSLDQGLQFLIQYYNGEERAKGNILERFSAQQFPDLHSELNLSSLELGDSALYFCASSDQGGGTDTQYFGPGTRLTVL.

The chain couples TRBV19 to TRBJ2-3; no clear D. The CDR3 runs to 14 residues. V was shortened by 5 bases and J by 5 bases, with 14 bases between the two germline ends. CDR1 and CDR2 (germline): LNHDA, SQIVND (reference sequence). This chain's CDR3 is CASSSLLFGDTQYF. CDR3 sequence (DNA): TGTGCCAGTAGTTCCCTCCTTTTCGGAGATACGCAGTATTTT.

V and J are TRBV10-3 and TRBJ2-7; 11 positions match TRBD2. The CDR3 is made up of 20 amino acids. Germline CDR1 is ENHRY and CDR2 is SYGVKD. V trimming: 3 bases; J trimming: 4 bases; junction bases outside the gene matches: 20. The CDR3 region has the DNA TGTGCCATCAGTGAAATGAGGTCAGCCAAACTAGCGGGAGTTTTTTACGAGCAGTACTTC. This gives the protein CAISEMRSAKLAGVFYEQYF.

V gene TRBV9 combines with J gene TRBJ2-5; 8 positions match TRBD1. After removal of 0 bases from V and 2 bases from J, the junction contained 3 bases not matched to a gene. The CDR3 loop spans 15 amino acids. Per germline, CDR1 SGDLS and CDR2 YYNGEE. CDR3 sequence reads: CASSVATGVQETQYF. As DNA, the CDR3 is TGTGCCAGCAGCGTAGCGACAGGGGTACAAGAGACCCAGTACTTC. The full variable domain, completed using reference TRBV9 and TRBJ2-5, is DSGVTQTPKHLITATGQRVTLRCSPRSGDLSVYWYQQSLDQGLQFLIQYYNGEERAKGNILERFSAQQFPDLHSELNLSSLELGDSALYFCASSVATGVQETQYFGPGTRLLVL.

This chain uses TRBV28 with TRBJ2-5, with D possibly being TRBD2 (6 bases). This CDR3 contains 15 residues. V was trimmed by 1 base and J by 5 bases, leaving 14 bases between them. CDR1 and CDR2 (germline): MDHEN, SYDVKM. CDR3: CASSLSGVRSETQYF. CDR3 nucleotides: TGTGCCAGCAGTTTATCGGGAGTTCGTTCCGAGACCCAGTACTTC.

With regard to this clone: Because the CDR3's place on the DNA is in doubt, the DNA is left out and the CDR3 is given as listed by TCRdb. The gene calls are TRBV6-5 and TRBJ2-1; TRBD2, as called in the table, went unchecked against the DNA. Including both end residues, the CDR3 is 16 amino acids long. The V gene's germline CDR1 is MNHEY and CDR2 SVGAGI. The chain's CDR3 is CASSSSREISYNEQFF.

V usage is TRBV27 and J usage is TRBJ2-7; D is perhaps TRBD1 (5 bases). V lost 5 bases and J lost 5, with 10 bases in between. Germline V gene sequence: CDR1 MNHEY, CDR2 SMNVEV (reference sequence). The CDR3 spans 12 residues. The CDR3 sequence is CASSQRGDEQYF. The CDR3 DNA reads as TGTGCCAGCAGTCAAAGGGGCGACGAGCAGTACTTC.

The chain uses TRBV27 and TRBJ1-2, with a tentative D call TRBD1 (5 bases). V was trimmed by 0 bases and J by 4 bases, leaving 12 bases between them. The CDR3 sequence is 15 residues long. Per germline, CDR1 MNHEY and CDR2 SMNVEV (reference sequence). Here the CDR3 DNA reads TGTGCCAGCAGTTTATCGGTGGGGGGGAGCTATGGCTACACCTTC. Protein: CASSLSVGGSYGYTF.

The chain employs TRBV27 and TRBJ2-2; no clear D. Germline V lookup: CDR1 MNHEY, CDR2 SMNVEV (reference sequence). This CDR3 has 15 residues. Trimming took 2 bases from V and 1 from J, leaving 8 bases between them. CDR3 protein: CASSLPPVNTGELFF. In nucleotides, the CDR3 is TGTGCCAGCAGTTTACCTCCGGTGAACACCGGGGAGCTGTTTTTT.

The rearrangement links TRBV25-1 to TRBJ2-3, with 8 bases identical to TRBD1. V was clipped by 7 bases and J by 3 bases; unmatched bases: 15. Per the germline V gene, CDR1 is MGHDK and CDR2 is SYGVNS. The CDR3 contains 17 residues. The CDR3 bases are TGTGCCAGCACCCGGACAGGGCTCCCCGGCGTGACAGATACGCAGTATTTT. Its translation is CASTRTGLPGVTDTQYF.

This sequence joins TRBV6-9 and TRBJ2-7, with TRBD1 identical over 7 bases. With V trimmed by 2 bases and J by 7 bases, 14 bases remained unmatched. Germline CDR1 and CDR2: MNHGY and SVAAGI. This CDR3 is built from 16 residues. CDR3 sequence reads: CASSYPRTGQQTEQYF. The CDR3 DNA sequence: TGTGCCAGCAGTTATCCTCGCACGGGACAGCAGACGGAGCAGTACTTC.

The V and J genes are TRBV29-1 and TRBJ2-4, with D possibly being TRBD2 (6 bases). The CDR3 loop spans 19 amino acids. Germline CDR1 and CDR2: SQVTM and ANQGSEA. The V end was cut by 5 bases, the J end by 0 bases, with 26 bases between. Here the CDR3 DNA reads TGCAGCGTTCATCTCGGAACCGCCCTGCCGGGACTAGCCAAAAACATTCAGTACTTC. Protein: CSVHLGTALPGLAKNIQYF.

This sequence joins TRBV28 and TRBJ2-1; 9 nucleotides line up with TRBD2. The CDR3 sequence is 14 residues long. V lost 10 bases to trimming and J lost 5 bases; unmatched junction nucleotides: 9. CDR1 and CDR2 (germline): MDHEN, SYDVKM. CDR3: CANSAGGNHNEQFF. The CDR3 region has the DNA TGTGCCAACTCCGCGGGAGGGAACCACAATGAGCAGTTCTTC. Filled out from reference TRBV28 and TRBJ2-1, the complete variable domain reads DVKVTQSSRYLVKRTGEKVFLECVQDMDHENMFWYRQDPGLGLRLIYFSYDVKMKEKGDIPEGYSVSREKKERFSLILESASTNQTSMYLCANSAGGNHNEQFFGPGTRLTVL.

The chain recombines TRBV28 with TRBJ2-1; D possibly uses TRBD1 or TRBD2 (6 bases each). Trimming left V 8 bases short and J 6 bases short, with 14 bases between. The CDR3 is made up of 13 amino acids. Germline V gene sequence: CDR1 MDHEN, CDR2 SYDVKM. This CDR3 reads CASLLGGFNEQFF. The CDR3 DNA follows: TGTGCCAGCCTACTAGGGGGGTTCAATGAGCAGTTCTTC. The full variable domain, completed using reference TRBV28 and TRBJ2-1, is DVKVTQSSRYLVKRTGEKVFLECVQDMDHENMFWYRQDPGLGLRLIYFSYDVKMKEKGDIPEGYSVSREKKERFSLILESASTNQTSMYLCASLLGGFNEQFFGPGTRLTVL.

This chain uses TRBV9 with TRBJ1-2, with 9 bases aligning to TRBD1. Germline CDR1 reads SGDLS; CDR2 reads YYNGEE. The ends lost 1 base at V and 4 bases at J; junction bases unmatched: 8. CDR3 length: 16 amino acids. CDR3 amino acids: CASSVTGTGNTYGYTF. CDR3 in DNA: TGTGCCAGCAGCGTAACTGGGACAGGGAATACCTATGGCTACACCTTC.

This sequence joins TRBV11-2 and TRBJ2-7, with D unclear. The germline V gene has CDR1 SGHAT and CDR2 FQNNGV. This CDR3 is 11 amino acids long. Trimming removed 2 bases at V and 6 bases at J, with 5 bases between. The DNA of the CDR3 is TGTGCCAGCAGCTTAATTACCGAGCAGTACTTC. As protein: CASSLITEQYF.

CDR3 residues: CASSFKLAGGLFF. In DNA form, the CDR3 reads TGTGCCAGCAGTTTTAAACTAGCGGGAGGACTGTTCTTC. The chain recombines TRBV27 with TRBJ2-1; 12 bases are shared with TRBD2. Unmatched junction bases numbered 6, after V lost 3 bases and J lost 15 bases. Germline loops: CDR1 MNHEY, CDR2 SMNVEV (reference sequence). The CDR3 runs to 13 residues.

V usage is TRBV29-1 and J usage is TRBJ2-1, with 7 bases that match TRBD2. Germline V gene data show CDR1 as SQVTM and CDR2 as ANQGSEA. The CDR3 consists of 14 residues. J lost 7 bases, V lost 3 bases, and 9 bases had no gene match. The CDR3 region is CSVDSAGEINEQFF. The CDR3 DNA sequence: TGCAGCGTTGACTCGGCGGGAGAAATTAATGAGCAGTTCTTC.

The J gene is TRBJ2-3, the V gene TRBV4-1; D gene uncertain. The V end lost 0 bases, the J end lost 5 bases, and 18 bases lay between the germline ends. The germline V gene encodes CDR1 MGHRA and CDR2 YSYEKL. This CDR3 region has 17 residues. In DNA, the CDR3 is TGCGCCAGCAGCCAAGATGGCAGCCTAAACCCGGGAGATACGCAGTATTTT. The encoded protein is CASSQDGSLNPGDTQYF.

The chain carries TRBV4-2 and TRBJ2-5, with 7 bases fitting TRBD2. The CDR3 runs to 15 residues. Germline CDR1 is LGHNA and CDR2 is YNFKEQ. V shed 2 bases and J 5 bases; nucleotides not matched to a gene: 8. The CDR3 region is CASSQRGLVAETQYF. DNA for the CDR3: TGTGCCAGCAGCCAACGTGGACTAGTTGCCGAGACCCAGTACTTC.